The 13 T cell receptor beta chains listed next were all sequenced from one sample in a study of blood T cell repertoires in COVID-19. Repertoires were generated with immunoSEQ multiplex PCR, while TCRdb's copy carries only in-frame clones and drops some. The data show about 240,000 clones, 80% to 90% seen once. The material sequenced was peripheral blood. The receptors were sampled from a man in his sixties with acute or convalescent COVID-19.

The chain links TRBV6-2 or TRBV6-3 to TRBJ2-7, with a possible D match to TRBD2 (5 bases). This CDR3 is built from 17 residues. Germline V gene lookup returns CDR1 MNHEY and CDR2 SVGEGT. With 2 bases removed from V and 2 bases from J, the gap between germline ends came to 19 bases. The CDR3: CASSYAGRRLRTYEQYF. As DNA, the CDR3 is TGTGCCAGCAGTTACGCAGGACGGAGGCTACGAACCTACGAGCAGTACTTC.

The chain is built from TRBV19 and TRBJ1-2; possible D gene TRBD1, 5 bases. The ends were cut back, 4 bases at V and 3 bases at J, with 6 bases in the middle. This CDR3 is 12 amino acids long. Germline V gene lookup returns CDR1 LNHDA and CDR2 SQIVND (reference sequence). The CDR3 DNA reads TGTGCCAGTAGTAGGGGGGACTATGGCTACACCTTC. This encodes CASSRGDYGYTF.

This clone has just one count. The rearrangement joins TRBV24-1 to TRBJ2-4; D might be TRBD1 (6 bases). V lost 7 bases and J lost 1, with 10 bases in between. The germline V gene encodes CDR1 KGHDR and CDR2 SFDVKD. CDR3 length: 14 amino acids. The CDR3 loop is CATSQTGAKNIQYF. The DNA for the CDR3 is TGTGCCACCAGCCAAACAGGGGCCAAAAACATTCAGTACTTC.

V is TRBV19 and J is TRBJ2-3; TRBD1 agrees at 8 bases. The CDR3 loop spans 13 amino acids. In germline, CDR1 is LNHDA, CDR2 SQIVND (reference sequence). J gave up 3 bases and V 5 bases, and 1 base lay outside the gene matches. DNA for the CDR3: TGTGCCAGTAGTGGACAGGGAACAGATACGCAGTATTTT. Protein sequence: CASSGQGTDTQYF.

Only one count was recorded for this clone. CDR3 sequence (DNA): TGCGCCAGCAGCTTTAGCGGGAGGATCCCTTACCCCGGGGAGCTGTTTTTT. Its translation is CASSFSGRIPYPGELFF. The genes are TRBV5-1 and TRBJ2-2; 10 bases are shared with TRBD2. V dropped 2 bases and J dropped 6; count of bases not matched to a gene: 10. Germline CDR1 SGHRS, CDR2 YFSETQ. The CDR3 totals 17 residues.

This chain joins TRBV6-5 and TRBJ2-7; 11 positions agree with TRBD2. The CDR3 is made up of 15 amino acids. V gave up 10 bases and J gave up 0 bases; unmatched junction bases: 8. Germline assignment: CDR1 MNHEY and CDR2 SVGAGI. The CDR3 nucleotides are TGTGCCACCACTGGGACTAGCGGCCTCTCCTACGAGCAGTACTTC. Amino acid sequence: CATTGTSGLSYEQYF.

The rearrangement uses TRBV28 and TRBJ1-1; D perhaps matches TRBD1 (5 bases). The V end lost 6 bases, the J end lost 1 base, and 12 bases lay between the germline ends. Germline V gene lookup returns CDR1 MDHEN and CDR2 SYDVKM. The CDR3 has 14 amino acids. This CDR3 reads CASRPRGSNTEAFF. The CDR3, as DNA: TGTGCCAGCAGGCCCCGGGGGTCGAACACTGAAGCTTTCTTT. Full variable domain (outside the CDR3, taken from reference TRBV28 and TRBJ1-1): DVKVTQSSRYLVKRTGEKVFLECVQDMDHENMFWYRQDPGLGLRLIYFSYDVKMKEKGDIPEGYSVSREKKERFSLILESASTNQTSMYLCASRPRGSNTEAFFGQGTRLTVV.

The V call is TRBV7-9, the J call TRBJ2-5; D ambiguous. Germline values: CDR1 SEHNR, CDR2 FQNEAQ (reference sequence). CDR3 length: 13 residues. The V end lost 0 bases, the J end lost 5 bases, and 7 bases lay between the germline ends. CDR3 sequence (DNA): TGTGCCAGCAGCTTAGCCAGGAAGGAGACCCAGTACTTC. Amino acid sequence: CASSLARKETQYF. Full variable domain (missing parts from reference TRBV7-9 and TRBJ2-5): DTGVSQNPRHKITKRGQNVTFRCDPISEHNRLYWYRQTLGQGPEFLTYFQNEAQLEKSRLLSDRFSAERPKGSFSTLEIQRTEQGDSAMYLCASSLARKETQYFGPGTRLLVL.

This chain joins TRBV19 and TRBJ2-5; D perhaps matches TRBD1 (6 bases). V shed 0 bases and J shed 1 base, with 9 bases lying between them. Germline CDR1 is LNHDA and CDR2 is SQIVND (reference sequence). This CDR3 is built from 15 residues. The CDR3 here is CASSIDRQAQETQYF. CDR3 nucleotide sequence: TGTGCCAGTAGTATAGATCGACAGGCCCAAGAGACCCAGTACTTC.

In its sample, this clone was seen a few times. The V and J genes are TRBV19 and TRBJ2-7; D uncertain. The CDR3 runs to 11 residues. V was cut by 5 bases and J by 2 bases, with 4 bases left in between. Germline CDR1 LNHDA, CDR2 SQIVND (reference sequence). CDR3 sequence (DNA): TGTGCCAGTAGTGACACCTACGAGCAGTACTTC. Translated, it gives CASSDTYEQYF. The full variable domain, its missing parts supplied by reference TRBV19 and TRBJ2-7, is DGGITQSPKYLFRKEGQNVTLSCEQNLNHDAMYWYRQDPGQGLRLIYYSQIVNDFQKGDIAEGYSVSREKKESFPLTVTSAQKNPTAFYLCASSDTYEQYFGPGTRLTVT.

The chain joins TRBV2 to TRBJ1-2; D remains ambiguous. The CDR3 extends over 14 amino acids. The germline V gene encodes CDR1 SNHLY and CDR2 FYNNEI. Trimming stripped 0 bases from V and 1 base from J, with 6 bases between. The CDR3 loop reads CASSEAGFNYGYTF. The CDR3 nucleotides read TGTGCCAGCAGTGAAGCGGGCTTTAACTATGGCTACACCTTC.

The genes are TRBV4-1 and TRBJ2-5, with TRBD2 matching 12 bases. Germline trimming cut 0 bases from V and 5 bases from J; bases unmatched to any gene: 7. From germline, CDR1 is MGHRA and CDR2 YSYEKL. The CDR3 has 17 amino acids. The CDR3: CASSQDVLAGGQETQYF. In nucleotides, the CDR3 is TGCGCCAGCAGCCAAGATGTACTAGCGGGAGGACAGGAGACCCAGTACTTC.

This sequence joins TRBV5-1 and TRBJ1-6, with 10 bases fitting TRBD1. This CDR3 spans 15 amino acids. The germline CDR1 and CDR2 sequences are SGHRS and YFSETQ. V gave up 1 base and J gave up 9 bases; unmatched junction bases: 4. CDR3 nucleotides: TGCGCCAGCAGCTTGTCCGGGACAGGGGTTTCACCCCTCCACTTT. Amino acid sequence: CASSLSGTGVSPLHF.